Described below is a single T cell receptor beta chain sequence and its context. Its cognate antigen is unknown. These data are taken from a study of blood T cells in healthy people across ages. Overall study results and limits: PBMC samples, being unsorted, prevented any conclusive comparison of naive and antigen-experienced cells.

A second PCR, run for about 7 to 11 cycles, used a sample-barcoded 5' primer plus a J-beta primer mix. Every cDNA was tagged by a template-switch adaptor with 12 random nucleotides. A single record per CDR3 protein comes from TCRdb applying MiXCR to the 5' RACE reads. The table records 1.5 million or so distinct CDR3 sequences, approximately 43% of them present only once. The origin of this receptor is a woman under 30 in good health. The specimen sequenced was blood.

The CDR3 loop reads CASSAQKEKLFF. The CDR3 bases are TGTGCCAGCAGCGCACAAAAAGAAAAACTGTTTTTT. The rearrangement joins TRBV7-2 to TRBJ1-4; D is unresolved. The germline CDR1 and CDR2 sequences are SGHTA and FQGNSA. The CDR3 sequence is 12 residues long. V was trimmed by 5 bases and J by 8 bases, leaving 9 bases between them.